Presented here are 9 T cell receptor beta chains from one specimen sequenced in a study of T cells in Graves' hyperthyroidism and ophthalmopathy. Amplified TCR beta CDR3 regions derived from RNA transcripts. First-round RT-PCR with HTBI primers amplified the TCR CDR3 region. MiXCR, run by TCRdb on the multiplex PCR reads, gives a single entry per CDR3 protein. The table shows about 640,000 distinct CDR3 sequences, with less than 25% occurring only once. Sequencing used blood. The receptors derive from a man between 25 and 39 years old with Graves' ophthalmopathy.

This rearrangement joins TRBV10-3 to TRBJ1-6; tentatively, D is TRBD1 (6 bases). Between the trimmed V and J ends, which lost 7 bases and 13 bases, there was a span of 20 bases. Germline V gives CDR1 ENHRY, CDR2 SYGVKD. This CDR3 has 14 amino acids. This CDR3 is CAIKDGGIEFPLHF. The CDR3 DNA follows: TGTGCCATCAAGGACGGGGGCATAGAATTCCCCCTCCACTTT.

This clonotype has just a few counts. The J gene is TRBJ2-3, the V gene TRBV11-2; TRBD2 agrees at 14 bases. This CDR3 has 23 amino acids. Per germline, CDR1 SGHAT and CDR2 FQNNGV. The ends lost 0 bases at V and 0 bases at J; junction bases unmatched: 17. The CDR3 DNA follows: TGTGCCAGCAGCTTAGAGGGGGGGACTAGCGGGAGCTCCCAACGGACTAGCACAGATACGCAGTATTTT. Translated, it gives CASSLEGGTSGSSQRTSTDTQYF.

This clonotype was seen only a few times. The chain carries TRBV25-1 and TRBJ1-5; 7 bases align to TRBD1. The length of the CDR3 is 14 residues. With V trimmed by 4 bases and J by 7 bases, 7 bases remained unmatched. Per germline, CDR1 MGHDK and CDR2 SYGVNS. The CDR3 sequence: CASSVGTASQPQHF. The CDR3 DNA is TGTGCCAGCAGTGTCGGGACAGCCAGCCAGCCCCAGCATTTT.

This clonotype has at least ten counts. The rearrangement uses TRBV28 and TRBJ2-3; D gene uncertain. Germline CDR1 reads MDHEN; CDR2 reads SYDVKM. Trimming took off 4 bases at V and 0 bases at J, with 5 bases between the two ends. The length of the CDR3 is 13 residues. CDR3 DNA sequence: TGTGCCAGCAGTTACACGAGCACAGATACGCAGTATTTT. It specifies CASSYTSTDTQYF.

This clonotype was seen at least ten times. V gene TRBV12-3 or TRBV12-4 combines with J gene TRBJ2-5; D not certain. The V end lost 6 bases, the J end lost 2 bases, and 16 bases lay between the germline ends. The CDR3 consists of 15 residues. Here the CDR3 reads CASSFVAELQETQYF. CDR3 coding DNA: TGTGCCAGCAGCTTTGTGGCGGAGCTACAAGAGACCCAGTACTTC.

The genes are TRBV19 and TRBJ1-1, with a weak D call TRBD1 (5 bases). V lost 2 bases to trimming and J lost 0 bases, with 7 bases between them. The CDR3 totals 14 residues. The V gene's germline CDR1 is LNHDA and CDR2 SQIVND (reference sequence). The CDR3 here is CASSIRGMNTEAFF. The DNA for the CDR3 is TGTGCCAGTAGTATACGGGGGATGAACACTGAAGCTTTCTTT.

The chain carries TRBV30 and TRBJ2-6; D gene unclear. Germline V gene lookup returns CDR1 GTSNPN and CDR2 SVGIG (reference sequence). V lost 8 bases, J lost 1 base, and 9 bases lay in between. The CDR3 extends over 13 amino acids. The CDR3 loop reads CAERRSGANVLTF. As DNA, the CDR3 is TGTGCCGAAAGGAGATCTGGGGCCAACGTCCTGACTTTC.

In its sample, this clonotype was seen many times. The V gene is TRBV30, the J gene TRBJ2-1; unclear D gene. CDR3 size: 14 residues. V was cut by 0 bases and J by 4 bases, with 10 bases left in between. CDR1 and CDR2 from the germline V gene are GTSNPN and SVGIG (reference sequence). The CDR3 region has the DNA TGTGCCTGGAGTGTACCCGGCCGATACAATGAGCAGTTCTTC. Amino acids: CAWSVPGRYNEQFF.

The table lists this clonotype with many counts. The genes are TRBV6-5 and TRBJ1-1, with TRBD1 matching over 7 bases. CDR3 size: 16 residues. V shed 0 bases, J shed 5 bases, and the junction held 9 bases outside the gene matches. CDR1 and CDR2 (germline): MNHEY, SVGAGI. DNA for the CDR3: TGTGCCAGCAGTTACTCTGTACAGGGGTGGAGGACTGAAGCTTTCTTT. The encoded protein is CASSYSVQGWRTEAFF.